The rows below give T cell receptor beta chains drawn from one sample of a study of blood T cell repertoires in COVID-19. Repertoires were generated with immunoSEQ multiplex PCR, while TCRdb's copy carries only in-frame clones and drops some. The sample has some 300,000 clones, over 75% seen once; the top ten hold about 1%. Material: PBMCs or T cells enriched from blood (not recorded which). The receptors come from a woman aged 25 to 39 who had recovered from COVID-19. Each CDR3 is given with its conserved first and last residue. The D gene is left open where the match is weak.

d_gene: NA
v_gene: TRBV4-1
j_gene: TRBJ1-5
CDR3aa: CASSLRRDSNQPQHF

d_gene: TRBD1
v_gene: TRBV27
j_gene: TRBJ2-5
CDR3aa: CASRSRDRGRGETQYF

d_gene: NA
v_gene: TRBV28
j_gene: TRBJ2-7
CDR3aa: CASSFWGRLRSYEQYF

d_gene: NA
v_gene: TRBV5-4
j_gene: TRBJ1-2
CDR3aa: CASSSGQQYGYTF

d_gene: NA
v_gene: TRBV18
j_gene: TRBJ1-1
CDR3aa: CASSPIITGNTEAFF

d_gene: TRBD2
v_gene: TRBV2
j_gene: TRBJ2-1
CDR3aa: CASLLPGLAGKNEQFF

d_gene: TRBD1
v_gene: TRBV19
j_gene: TRBJ1-5
CDR3aa: CASHGAGGAGQPQHF

d_gene: TRBD1
v_gene: TRBV28
j_gene: TRBJ1-5
CDR3aa: CASRVDRDQDQPQHF

d_gene: TRBD2
v_gene: TRBV3-1/TRBV3-2
j_gene: TRBJ2-7
CDR3aa: CASSRDTRTSGRYEQYF

d_gene: NA
v_gene: TRBV29-1
j_gene: TRBJ2-1
CDR3aa: CSVSRGPGNEQFF

d_gene: NA
v_gene: TRBV5-4
j_gene: TRBJ2-1
CDR3aa: CASSLQDYNEQFF

d_gene: TRBD1
v_gene: TRBV27
j_gene: TRBJ2-3
CDR3aa: CASNRGRFPSTDTQYF

d_gene: NA
v_gene: TRBV5-8
j_gene: TRBJ2-7
CDR3aa: CASTFGFSPFYEQYF

d_gene: NA
v_gene: TRBV19
j_gene: TRBJ1-2
CDR3aa: CASSPRRDYNYGYTF

d_gene: TRBD2
v_gene: TRBV4-1
j_gene: TRBJ2-1
CDR3aa: CASSQGLAGLLSYNEQFF